This TCR beta chain was identified in a study of regulatory T cells in long-lasting Graves disease. Study-wide findings and caveats: Persistent disease was characterized by preferential usage of TRBV28, TRBJ1-2 and TRBJ2-5. Public clonotype sharing was higher in persistent than newly diagnosed patients.

Stated time point: newly diagnosed GD, antithyroid drugs for less than 3 months. The authors made the TCR library using RNA they extracted from PBMCs. There are 14 residues in the CDR3. Germline trimming cut 0 bases from V and 8 bases from J; bases unmatched to any gene: 4. The germline V gene has CDR1 SGDLS and CDR2 YYNGEE. This clonotype occurred a few times. Its specificity is unknown. Construction of the TCR beta libraries employed iRepertoire HTBI primers in conjunction with Arm-PCR of CDR3 regions. TCRdb passed the multiplex PCR reads through MiXCR, listing each CDR3 protein once. The sample consists of some 400,000 distinct CDR3 sequences, 14% to 15% of them appearing once. These sequences were also reported in another study, on T cells in Graves' hyperthyroidism and ophthalmopathy.

The sequenced sample was peripheral blood mononuclear cells (PBMCs), obtained at new diagnosis, from a patient treated with antithyroid drugs. The V gene is TRBV9, the J gene TRBJ1-4, with 7 bases lining up with TRBD1. The sequence derives from a woman aged 25-40 years with Graves disease. The CDR3 DNA reads TGTGCCAGCAGCGTAGGAGGGGGCTTAGAAAAACTGTTTTTT. Its translation is CASSVGGGLEKLFF.